The 5 T cell receptor beta chains presented below share a single source sample, sequenced in a study of regulatory T cells in long-lasting Graves disease. Construction of TCR beta libraries relied on iRepertoire HTBI primers and on Arm-PCR targeting CDR3 regions. TCRdb called the multiplex PCR reads again in MiXCR, with one record for every CDR3 protein. The table shows hundreds of thousands of distinct CDR3 sequences, with around 17% occurring only once. Sample time point: newly diagnosed GD, antithyroid drugs for less than 3 months. Preparation of the TCR library used RNA extracted from PBMCs. The same sample was also studied in work on T cells in Graves' hyperthyroidism and ophthalmopathy.

The specimen comprised peripheral blood mononuclear cells (PBMCs), sampled at new diagnosis, from a patient treated with antithyroid drugs. Receptors originate from a man in his forties with Graves disease.

The V call is TRBV9, the J call TRBJ1-3; possibly TRBD1 for D (6 bases). Germline lookup yields CDR1 SGDLS and CDR2 YYNGEE. Trimming stripped 4 bases from V and 3 bases from J, with 17 bases between. This CDR3 has 16 amino acids. The CDR3 bases are TGTGCCAGCAGCTTTGACCCGGGACACCTTGGAAACACCATATATTTT. Protein product: CASSFDPGHLGNTIYF.

This clonotype has only a few counts. This rearrangement joins TRBV5-1 to TRBJ1-1, with unresolved D. CDR1 is SGHRS and CDR2 is YFSETQ in the germline V gene. With 4 bases removed from V and 1 base from J, the gap between germline ends came to 8 bases. The length of the CDR3 is 13 residues. The CDR3 loop is CASSVHGNTEAFF. The DNA for the CDR3 is TGCGCCAGCAGCGTTCATGGGAACACTGAAGCTTTCTTT.

The rearrangement uses TRBV20-1 and TRBJ2-7, with D perhaps TRBD1 or TRBD2 (5 bases each). Deletions cut 0 bases from V and 3 bases from J, with 15 bases between. This CDR3 has 15 amino acids. The germline V gene encodes CDR1 DFQATT and CDR2 SNEGSKA (reference sequence). CDR3 amino acids: CSARDKGQGDYEQYF. DNA of the CDR3: TGCAGTGCTAGAGATAAAGGGCAGGGAGACTACGAGCAGTACTTC.

This clonotype has more than one count but fewer than ten. The chain has TRBV20-1 and TRBJ2-1; TRBD2 agrees at 10 bases. Trimming removed 7 bases from V and 7 bases from J; junction bases left unmatched: 10. CDR3 size: 14 residues. Germline values: CDR1 DFQATT, CDR2 SNEGSKA (reference sequence). The CDR3 coding sequence is TGCAGTGTTACCAGCGGGGGGGCCGGGAATGAGCAGTTCTTC. Translated: CSVTSGGAGNEQFF.

Remarks on this clonotype: A much larger clone is a single base away; this may be a read error. The CDR3 end shows no conserved phenylalanine or tryptophan, and so a read error is likely. The CDR3 here is CATSDGGRDEQFL. Here the CDR3 DNA reads TGTGCCACCAGTGACGGGGGACGGGATGAGCAGTTCCTC. The rearrangement joins TRBV24-1 to TRBJ2-1, with D possibly TRBD2 on 6 matching bases. V lost 4 bases, J lost 8 bases, and 11 bases lay in between. The CDR3 length is 13 residues. Germline assignment: CDR1 KGHDR and CDR2 SFDVKD.